The 6 T cell receptor beta chains below come from one sample, sequenced in a study of shared clonotypes between healthy human individuals (dated by TCRdb to the early 2020s). Receptor libraries were prepared by the immunoSEQ multiplex PCR assay. The source is immuneACCESS, and TCRdb retained only in-frame sequences with V and J called. Part of the clones is not carried over; for the studies checked, unresolved V genes explain less than half of this, and the remainder is unexplained. The sample includes around 1.9 million clones, with just over 90% observed a single time. The biggest ten clones account for approximately 1.7% of the sample. For the CD8 naive samples, CD45RO-negative cells were positively selected for CCR7, yielding a CD45RA+CCR7+ population from which TemRA cells were excluded. The sequencing sample was made of naive CD8+ T cells from PBMCs. Read against the paper, the sample's cell subset or site label means: CD45RA+CCR7+. The source is a man younger than 35 in good health. Some clones in this sample may be carry-over from other donors' samples.

The V and J genes are TRBV5-1 and TRBJ2-1, with 9 bases lining up with TRBD2. Losses at the gene ends were 2 bases for V and 8 bases for J; bases not matched to a gene: 8. The CDR3 is made up of 15 amino acids. Looked up from germline, CDR1 is SGHRS and CDR2 is YFSETQ. CDR3 nucleotide sequence: TGCGCCAGCAGCTTCTGGGCGGGAGGGGGAGATGAGCAGTTCTTC. Protein product: CASSFWAGGGDEQFF.

V is TRBV18 and J is TRBJ2-7; a weak D match, TRBD2 (6 bases). The CDR3 runs 19 residues. V lost 0 bases and J lost 6, with 27 bases in between. CDR1 and CDR2 (germline): KGHSH, LQKENI. The DNA for the CDR3 is TGTGCCAGCTCACCACCGGGGTCTCGAAACAGGCCTAGCGAAGGCGAGCAGTACTTC. This encodes CASSPPGSRNRPSEGEQYF.

The V and J genes are TRBV29-1 and TRBJ1-2; no clear D gene. Germline V lookup: CDR1 SQVTM, CDR2 ANQGSEA. Trimming shortened V by 7 bases and J by 3 bases, and 21 bases separated the two germline ends. The CDR3 consists of 15 residues. CDR3 DNA: TGCAGCGCCCTCCGTTGGGGAGACGGAGACTATGGCTACACCTTC. Protein: CSALRWGDGDYGYTF.

V is TRBV13 and J is TRBJ2-7; 7 bases are shared with TRBD1. The trim removed 0 bases at V and 5 bases at J, leaving 10 bases unmatched. CDR3 size: 16 residues. Germline CDR1 and CDR2: PRHDT and FYEKMQ (reference sequence). The CDR3 protein is CASSLGNSDRLHEQYF. The DNA for the CDR3 is TGTGCCAGCAGCTTAGGCAATTCGGACAGGCTCCACGAGCAGTACTTC.

Regarding this clone: This sample also contains other DNA sequences that code for the same CDR3. The V gene is TRBV27, the J gene TRBJ2-5; no clear D gene. Germline V gives CDR1 MNHEY, CDR2 SMNVEV (reference sequence). The CDR3 totals 13 residues. Trimming cost V 2 bases and J 1 base, with 5 bases left between them. The CDR3 region has the DNA TGTGCCAGCAGTTTAAGAATCCAAGAGACCCAGTACTTC. This encodes CASSLRIQETQYF.

The chain recombines TRBV7-6 with TRBJ2-7; 9 nucleotides align to TRBD1. The CDR3 loop spans 15 amino acids. Germline loops: CDR1 SGHVS, CDR2 FNYEAQ. The J segment lost 5 bases and the V segment lost 6 bases, leaving 11 bases of the junction unmatched. This chain's CDR3 is CASSFSGTGSHEQYF. The CDR3 coding sequence is TGTGCCAGCAGTTTCTCCGGGACAGGGTCCCACGAGCAGTACTTC.